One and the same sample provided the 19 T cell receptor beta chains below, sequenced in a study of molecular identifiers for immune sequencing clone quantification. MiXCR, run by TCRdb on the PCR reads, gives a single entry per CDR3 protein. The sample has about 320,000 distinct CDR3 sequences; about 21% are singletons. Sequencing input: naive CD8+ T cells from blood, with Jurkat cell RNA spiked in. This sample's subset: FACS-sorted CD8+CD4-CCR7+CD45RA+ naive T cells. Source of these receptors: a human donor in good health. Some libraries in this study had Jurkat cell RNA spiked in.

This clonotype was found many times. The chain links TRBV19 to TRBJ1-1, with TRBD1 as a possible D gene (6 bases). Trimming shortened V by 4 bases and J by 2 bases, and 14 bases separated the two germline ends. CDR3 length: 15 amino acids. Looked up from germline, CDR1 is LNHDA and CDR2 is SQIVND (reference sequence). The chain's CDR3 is CASSKNPGTNTEAFF. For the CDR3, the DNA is TGTGCCAGTAGTAAGAACCCCGGGACAAACACTGAAGCTTTCTTT.

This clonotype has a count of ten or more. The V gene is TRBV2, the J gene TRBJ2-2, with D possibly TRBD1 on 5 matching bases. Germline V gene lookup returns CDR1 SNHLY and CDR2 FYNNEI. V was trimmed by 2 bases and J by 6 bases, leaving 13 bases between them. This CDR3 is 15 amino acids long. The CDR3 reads CASSEYDSPSGELFF. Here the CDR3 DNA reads TGTGCCAGCAGTGAATATGACAGCCCTTCCGGGGAGCTGTTTTTT.

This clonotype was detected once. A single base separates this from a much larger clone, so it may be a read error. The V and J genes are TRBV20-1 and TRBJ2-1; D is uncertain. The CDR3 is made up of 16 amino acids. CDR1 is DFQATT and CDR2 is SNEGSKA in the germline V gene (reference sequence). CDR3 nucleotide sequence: TGCAGTGCTGGAGATGATTCAAGGGTCAGGTACAATGAGCAGTTCTTC. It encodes CSAGDDSRVRYNEQFF.

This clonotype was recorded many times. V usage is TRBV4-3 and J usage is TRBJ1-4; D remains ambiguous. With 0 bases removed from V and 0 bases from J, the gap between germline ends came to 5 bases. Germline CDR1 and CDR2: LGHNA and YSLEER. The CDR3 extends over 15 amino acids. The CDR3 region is CASSQDSSTNEKLFF. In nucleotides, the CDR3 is TGCGCCAGCAGCCAAGACTCTTCAACTAATGAAAAACTGTTTTTT.

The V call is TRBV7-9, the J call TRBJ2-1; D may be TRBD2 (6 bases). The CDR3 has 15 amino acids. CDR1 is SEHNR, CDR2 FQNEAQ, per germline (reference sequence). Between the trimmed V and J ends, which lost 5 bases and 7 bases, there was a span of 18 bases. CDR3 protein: CASSPPERAQNEQFF. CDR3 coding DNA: TGTGCCAGCAGCCCGCCGGAGCGGGCCCAGAATGAGCAGTTCTTC.

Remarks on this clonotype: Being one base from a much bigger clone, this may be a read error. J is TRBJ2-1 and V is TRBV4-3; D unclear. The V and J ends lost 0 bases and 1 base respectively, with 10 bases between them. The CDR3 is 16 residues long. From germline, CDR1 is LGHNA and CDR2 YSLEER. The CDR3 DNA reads TGCGCCAGCAGCCAAGAGTTAGAGAGGTCCTACAATGAGCAGTTCTTC. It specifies CASSQELERSYNEQFF.

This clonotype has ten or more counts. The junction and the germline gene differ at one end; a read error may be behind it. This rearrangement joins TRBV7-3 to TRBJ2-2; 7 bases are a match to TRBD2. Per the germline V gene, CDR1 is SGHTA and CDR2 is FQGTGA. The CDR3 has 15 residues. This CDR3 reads CASSLGLTNTGELFF. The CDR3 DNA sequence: TGCGCCAGCAGCTTGGGACTAACGAACACCGGGGAGCTGTTTTTT.

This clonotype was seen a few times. As DNA, the CDR3 is TGTGCCTGGAGTGGACTATCGGAAGAGACCCAGTACTTC. Translated: CAWSGLSEETQYF. The V gene is TRBV30, the J gene TRBJ2-5; possible D gene TRBD2, 5 bases. This CDR3 region has 13 residues. Trimming shortened V by 1 base and J by 3 bases, and 9 bases separated the two germline ends. Per the germline V gene, CDR1 is GTSNPN and CDR2 is SVGIG (reference sequence).

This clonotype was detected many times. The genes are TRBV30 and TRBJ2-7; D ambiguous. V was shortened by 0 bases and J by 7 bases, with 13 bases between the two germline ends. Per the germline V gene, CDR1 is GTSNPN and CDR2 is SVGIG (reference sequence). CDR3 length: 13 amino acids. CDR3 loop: CAWSVGGNPEQYF. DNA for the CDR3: TGTGCCTGGAGTGTTGGTGGGAACCCGGAGCAGTACTTC.

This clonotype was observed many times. The CDR3 loop is CASSPSPWNNEQFF. The DNA of the CDR3 is TGTGCCAGCAGCCCTAGCCCGTGGAACAATGAGCAGTTCTTC. The chain is built from TRBV6-5 and TRBJ2-1, with D possibly matching TRBD2 (5 bases). CDR1 and CDR2 (germline): MNHEY, SVGAGI. The CDR3 spans 14 residues. V was pared by 6 bases and J by 5 bases, with 14 bases between.

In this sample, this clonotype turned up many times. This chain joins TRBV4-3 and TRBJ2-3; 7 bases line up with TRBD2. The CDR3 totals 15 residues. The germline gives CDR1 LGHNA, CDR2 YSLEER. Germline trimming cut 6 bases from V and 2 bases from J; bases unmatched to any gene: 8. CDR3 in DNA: TGCGCCAGCAGTCCCGAGCGGGGATACACAGATACGCAGTATTTT. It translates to CASSPERGYTDTQYF.

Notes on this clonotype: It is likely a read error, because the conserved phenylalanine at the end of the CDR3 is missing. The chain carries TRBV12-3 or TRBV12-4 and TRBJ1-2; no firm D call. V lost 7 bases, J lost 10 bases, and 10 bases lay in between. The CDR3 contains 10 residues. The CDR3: CASKQSVYTS. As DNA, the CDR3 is TGTGCCAGCAAGCAGTCGGTCTACACCTCC.

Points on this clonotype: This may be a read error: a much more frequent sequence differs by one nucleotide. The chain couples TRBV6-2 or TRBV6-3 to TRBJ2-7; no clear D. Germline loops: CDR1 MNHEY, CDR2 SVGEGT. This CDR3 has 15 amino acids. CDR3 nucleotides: TGTGCCGGCAGTACCCACGAGGACCCCTCCTACGAGCAGTACTTC. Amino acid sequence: CAGSTHEDPSYEQYF.

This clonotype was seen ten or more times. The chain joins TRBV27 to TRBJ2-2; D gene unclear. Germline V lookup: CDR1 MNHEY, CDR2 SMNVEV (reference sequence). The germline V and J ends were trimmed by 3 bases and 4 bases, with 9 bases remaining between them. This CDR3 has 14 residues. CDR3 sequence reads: CASSFVGITGELFF. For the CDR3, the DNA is TGTGCCAGCAGTTTCGTAGGGATCACCGGGGAGCTGTTTTTT.

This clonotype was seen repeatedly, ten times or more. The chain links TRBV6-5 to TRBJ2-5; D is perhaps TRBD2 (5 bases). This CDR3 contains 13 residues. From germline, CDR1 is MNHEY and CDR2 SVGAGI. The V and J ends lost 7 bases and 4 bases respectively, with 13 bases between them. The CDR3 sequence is CASTELSGETQYF. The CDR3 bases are TGTGCCAGCACCGAACTGAGCGGAGAGACCCAGTACTTC.

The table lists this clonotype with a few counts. This CDR3 is CASSQDRIVGNLYGYTF. The CDR3 region has the DNA TGCGCCAGCAGCCAAGACAGGATCGTGGGAAACCTCTATGGCTACACCTTC. The genes are TRBV4-3 and TRBJ1-2; the D is unclear. CDR3 length equals 17 residues. The V end was cut by 0 bases, the J end by 4 bases, with 18 bases between. Germline V gives CDR1 LGHNA, CDR2 YSLEER.

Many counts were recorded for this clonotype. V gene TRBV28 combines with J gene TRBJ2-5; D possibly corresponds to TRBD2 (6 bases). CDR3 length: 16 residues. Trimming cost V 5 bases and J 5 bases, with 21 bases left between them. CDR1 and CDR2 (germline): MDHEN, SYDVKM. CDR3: CASSPRGVRGVETQYF. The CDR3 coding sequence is TGTGCCAGCAGTCCGCGCGGGGTCCGCGGGGTGGAGACCCAGTACTTC. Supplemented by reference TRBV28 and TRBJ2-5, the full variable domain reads DVKVTQSSRYLVKRTGEKVFLECVQDMDHENMFWYRQDPGLGLRLIYFSYDVKMKEKGDIPEGYSVSREKKERFSLILESASTNQTSMYLCASSPRGVRGVETQYFGPGTRLLVL.

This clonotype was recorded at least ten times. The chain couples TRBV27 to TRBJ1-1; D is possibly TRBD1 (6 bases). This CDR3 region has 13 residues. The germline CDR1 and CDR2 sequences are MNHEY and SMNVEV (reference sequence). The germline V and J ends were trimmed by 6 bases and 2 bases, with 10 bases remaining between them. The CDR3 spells CASSLGGNTEAFF. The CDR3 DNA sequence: TGTGCCAGCAGCTTAGGGGGAAACACTGAAGCTTTCTTT.

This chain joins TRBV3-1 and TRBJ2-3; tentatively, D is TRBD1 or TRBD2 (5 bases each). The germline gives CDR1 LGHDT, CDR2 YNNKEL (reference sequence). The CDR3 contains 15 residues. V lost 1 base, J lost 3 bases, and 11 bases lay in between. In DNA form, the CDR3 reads TGTGCCAGCAGCCAAGGGGGGATAGAGACAGATACGCAGTATTTT. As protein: CASSQGGIETDTQYF.